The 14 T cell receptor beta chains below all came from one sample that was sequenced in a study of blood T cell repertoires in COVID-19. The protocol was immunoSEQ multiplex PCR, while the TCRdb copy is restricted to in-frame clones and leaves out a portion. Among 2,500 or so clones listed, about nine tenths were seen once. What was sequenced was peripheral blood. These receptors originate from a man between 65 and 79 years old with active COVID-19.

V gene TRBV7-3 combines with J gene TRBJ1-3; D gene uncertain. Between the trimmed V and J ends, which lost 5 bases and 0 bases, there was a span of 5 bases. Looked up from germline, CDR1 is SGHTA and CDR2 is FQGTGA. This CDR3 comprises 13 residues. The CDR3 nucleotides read TGTGCCAGCAGCCCCAGCTCTGGAAACACCATATATTTT. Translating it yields CASSPSSGNTIYF.

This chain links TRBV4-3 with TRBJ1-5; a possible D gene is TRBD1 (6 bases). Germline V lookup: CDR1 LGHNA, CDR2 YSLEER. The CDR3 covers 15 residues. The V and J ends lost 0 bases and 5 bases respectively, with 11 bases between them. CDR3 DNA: TGCGCCAGCAGCCAAGATGGGGGGGCCGATCAGCCCCAGCATTTT. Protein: CASSQDGGADQPQHF.

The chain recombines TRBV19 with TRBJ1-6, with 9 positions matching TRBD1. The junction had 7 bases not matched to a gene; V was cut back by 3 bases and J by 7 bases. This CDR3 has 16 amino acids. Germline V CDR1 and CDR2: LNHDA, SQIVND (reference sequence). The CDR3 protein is CASSISYGTGNSPLHF. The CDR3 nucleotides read TGTGCCAGTAGTATTTCTTACGGGACAGGGAATTCACCCCTCCACTTT. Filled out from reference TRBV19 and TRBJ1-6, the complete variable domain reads DGGITQSPKYLFRKEGQNVTLSCEQNLNHDAMYWYRQDPGQGLRLIYYSQIVNDFQKGDIAEGYSVSREKKESFPLTVTSAQKNPTAFYLCASSISYGTGNSPLHFGNGTRLTVT.

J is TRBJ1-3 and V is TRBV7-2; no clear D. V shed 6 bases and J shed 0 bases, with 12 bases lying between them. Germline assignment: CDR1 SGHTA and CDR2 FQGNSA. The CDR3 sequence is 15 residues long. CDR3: CASSRELLSGNTIYF. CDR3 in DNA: TGTGCCAGCAGTCGGGAGCTCCTCTCTGGAAACACCATATATTTT.

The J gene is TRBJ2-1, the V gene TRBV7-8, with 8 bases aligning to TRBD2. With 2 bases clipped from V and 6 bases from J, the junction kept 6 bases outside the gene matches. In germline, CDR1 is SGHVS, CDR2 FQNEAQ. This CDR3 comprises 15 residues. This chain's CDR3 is CASSLRREGGNEQFF. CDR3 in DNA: TGTGCCAGCAGCTTAAGACGGGAGGGGGGCAATGAGCAGTTCTTC.

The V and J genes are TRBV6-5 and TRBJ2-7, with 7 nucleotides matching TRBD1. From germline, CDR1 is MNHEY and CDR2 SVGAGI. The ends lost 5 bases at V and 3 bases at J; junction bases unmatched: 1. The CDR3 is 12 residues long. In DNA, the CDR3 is TGTGCCAGCAGTCCAGGGGGCTACGAGCAGTACTTC. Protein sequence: CASSPGGYEQYF.

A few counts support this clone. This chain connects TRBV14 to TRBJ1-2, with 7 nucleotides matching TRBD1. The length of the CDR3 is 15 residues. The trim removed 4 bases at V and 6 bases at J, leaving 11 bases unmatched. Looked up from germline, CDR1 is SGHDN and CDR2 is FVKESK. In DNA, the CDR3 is TGTGCCAGCAGCCTGAATAGGACAGGAGAGAATGGCTACACCTTC. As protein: CASSLNRTGENGYTF.

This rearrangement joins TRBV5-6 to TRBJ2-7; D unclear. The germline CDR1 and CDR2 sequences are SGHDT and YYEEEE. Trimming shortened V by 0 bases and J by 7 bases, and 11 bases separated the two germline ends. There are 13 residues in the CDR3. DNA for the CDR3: TGTGCCAGCAGCTTGGGGCCAGTTAAAGAGCAGTACTTC. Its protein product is CASSLGPVKEQYF.

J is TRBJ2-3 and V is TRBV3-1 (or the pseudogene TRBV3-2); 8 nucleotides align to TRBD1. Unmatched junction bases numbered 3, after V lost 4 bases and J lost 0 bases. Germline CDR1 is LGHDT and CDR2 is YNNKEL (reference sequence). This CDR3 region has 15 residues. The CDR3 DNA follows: TGTGCCAGCAGCCTAGGACAGGGTAGCACAGATACGCAGTATTTT. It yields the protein CASSLGQGSTDTQYF.

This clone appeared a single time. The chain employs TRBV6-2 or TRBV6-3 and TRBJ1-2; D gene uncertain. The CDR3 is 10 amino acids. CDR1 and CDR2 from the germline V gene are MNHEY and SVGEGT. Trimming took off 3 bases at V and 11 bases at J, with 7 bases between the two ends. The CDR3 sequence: CASSYPGYTF. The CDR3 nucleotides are TGTGCCAGCAGTTATCCGGGTTACACCTTC.

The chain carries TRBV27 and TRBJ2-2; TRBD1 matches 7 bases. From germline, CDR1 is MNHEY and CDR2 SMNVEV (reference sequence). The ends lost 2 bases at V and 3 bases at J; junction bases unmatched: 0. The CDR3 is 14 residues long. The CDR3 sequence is CASSLQGDTGELFF. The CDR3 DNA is TGTGCCAGCAGTTTACAGGGGGACACCGGGGAGCTGTTTTTT.

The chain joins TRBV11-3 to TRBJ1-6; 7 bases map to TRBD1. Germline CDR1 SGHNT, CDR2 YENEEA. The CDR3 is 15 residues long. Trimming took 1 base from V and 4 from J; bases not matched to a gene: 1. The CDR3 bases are TGTGCCAGCAGCTTAGGGGACAGTTATAATTCACCCCTCCACTTT. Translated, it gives CASSLGDSYNSPLHF.

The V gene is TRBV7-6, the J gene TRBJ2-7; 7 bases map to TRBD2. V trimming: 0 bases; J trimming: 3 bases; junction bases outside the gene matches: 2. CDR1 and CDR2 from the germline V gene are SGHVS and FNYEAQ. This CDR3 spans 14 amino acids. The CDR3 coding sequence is TGTGCCAGCAGCTTAGCGGGGGGGGTCTACGAGCAGTACTTC. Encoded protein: CASSLAGGVYEQYF. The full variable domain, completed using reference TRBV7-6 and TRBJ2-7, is GAGVSQSPRYKVTKRGQDVALRCDPISGHVSLYWYRQALGQGPEFLTYFNYEAQQDKSGLPNDRFSAERPEGSISTLTIQRTEQRDSAMYRCASSLAGGVYEQYFGPGTRLTVT.

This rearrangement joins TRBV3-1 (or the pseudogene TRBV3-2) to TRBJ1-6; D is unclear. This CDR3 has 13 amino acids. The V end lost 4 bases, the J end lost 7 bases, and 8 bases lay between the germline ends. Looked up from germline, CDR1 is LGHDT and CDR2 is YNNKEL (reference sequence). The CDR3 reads CASSPDGNSPLHF. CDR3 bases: TGTGCCAGCAGCCCCGACGGGAATTCACCCCTCCACTTT.